The 20 T cell receptor beta chains presented below share a single source sample, sequenced in a study of shared clonotypes between healthy human individuals. Generated by immunoSEQ multiplex PCR, the TCRdb table keeps only in-frame clones and is missing some. The sample lists some 1.5 million clones, approximately 98% occurring once. Input material: naive CD4+ T cells sorted from blood. The subset: CD45RA+ positively selected. All receptors come from a man aged 25-45 years in good health.

The V and J genes are TRBV7-3 and TRBJ2-1, with 7 nucleotides matching TRBD2. Germline loops: CDR1 SGHTA, CDR2 FQGTGA. The CDR3 extends over 16 amino acids. The V and J ends lost 2 bases and 4 bases, in that order; junction bases with no gene match: 8. CDR3 region: CASSLLGSSGYNEQFF. The DNA for the CDR3 is TGTGCCAGCAGCTTACTTGGATCTAGCGGATACAATGAGCAGTTCTTC.

The rearrangement uses TRBV29-1 and TRBJ2-1, with 7 bases lining up with TRBD2. The CDR3 has 16 amino acids. V gave up 0 bases and J gave up 3 bases; unmatched junction bases: 8. CDR1 and CDR2 (germline): SQVTM, ANQGSEA. As DNA, the CDR3 is TGCAGCGTTGAAGATCGTACCGGGACTATCTACAATGAGCAGTTCTTC. It specifies CSVEDRTGTIYNEQFF.

The V call is TRBV4-2, the J call TRBJ2-5; 11 bases map to TRBD2. Germline loops: CDR1 LGHNA, CDR2 YNFKEQ. The CDR3 is 16 amino acids. V was pared by 2 bases and J by 5 bases, with 7 bases of the junction left unmatched. The CDR3 nucleotides are TGTGCCAGCAGCCAAAGGCTAGCGGGAGGAATTGAGACCCAGTACTTC. Protein product: CASSQRLAGGIETQYF.

The chain uses TRBV7-8 and TRBJ2-5; TRBD2 agrees at 10 bases. The V and J ends lost 10 bases and 2 bases, in that order; junction bases with no gene match: 22. Germline V CDR1 and CDR2: SGHVS, FQNEAQ. The CDR3 covers 19 residues. CDR3: CATHSDKWSSGRGQETQYF. As DNA, the CDR3 is TGTGCCACACACTCCGACAAGTGGTCTAGCGGGAGAGGGCAAGAGACCCAGTACTTC.

A remark on this clone: The same CDR3 is also encoded by other DNA sequences in this sample. This chain uses TRBV28 with TRBJ2-1; TRBD2 might be the D (6 bases). The CDR3 runs 14 residues. Per germline, CDR1 MDHEN and CDR2 SYDVKM. The V end was cut by 5 bases, the J end by 1 base, with 9 bases between. CDR3 coding DNA: TGTGCCAGCAGTACGGCGGGATCCTACAATGAGCAGTTCTTC. It codes for CASSTAGSYNEQFF.

The rearrangement uses TRBV7-6 and TRBJ1-5; no clear D gene. Germline CDR1 and CDR2: SGHVS and FNYEAQ. The CDR3 covers 13 residues. Trimming pared 1 base from V and 4 bases from J, leaving 5 bases between. The CDR3 nucleotides read TGTGCCAGCAGCTTAGACGGAAATCAGCCCCAGCATTTT. Protein product: CASSLDGNQPQHF.

V is TRBV28 and J is TRBJ2-4; 7 bases fit TRBD2. This CDR3 is 17 amino acids long. V lost 5 bases, J lost 1 base, and 11 bases stayed unmatched. CDR1 is MDHEN, CDR2 SYDVKM, per germline. CDR3 region: CASSPSPAGEAKNIQYF. In DNA form, the CDR3 reads TGTGCCAGCAGTCCCTCCCCCGCGGGAGAGGCCAAAAACATTCAGTACTTC.

The CDR3 reads CASSLDGTSSDEQFF. In DNA, the CDR3 is TGCGCCAGCAGCTTGGACGGGACCTCTTCGGATGAGCAGTTCTTC. V is TRBV5-1 and J is TRBJ2-1; D possibly uses TRBD1 or TRBD2 (5 bases each). Germline CDR1 reads SGHRS; CDR2 reads YFSETQ. CDR3 length equals 15 residues. Trimming shortened V by 0 bases and J by 8 bases, and 15 bases separated the two germline ends.

The rearrangement links TRBV5-1 to TRBJ2-2; 8 bases map to TRBD1. There are 16 residues in the CDR3. Germline CDR1 reads SGHRS; CDR2 reads YFSETQ. V lost 6 bases and J lost 2; bases outside the gene matches: 9. The DNA for the CDR3 is TGCGCCAGCACGCCCTCAGGGACAGGAAACACCGGGGAGCTGTTTTTT. Its translation: CASTPSGTGNTGELFF.

This clone was counted once. The chain combines TRBV14 with TRBJ2-5, with a weak D call TRBD2 (5 bases). V lost 0 bases to trimming and J lost 1 base, with 21 bases between them. Germline V lookup: CDR1 SGHDN, CDR2 FVKESK. The length of the CDR3 is 19 residues. CDR3 protein: CASSQEARSAGRPQETQYF. For the CDR3, the DNA is TGTGCCAGCAGCCAAGAAGCTCGGTCCGCGGGCCGTCCCCAAGAGACCCAGTACTTC.

This clone was seen only once. The chain recombines TRBV29-1 with TRBJ2-2; no definite D call. The CDR3 spans 13 residues. The V gene lost 4 bases and the J gene lost 2 bases, with 8 bases spanning the gap. Germline V gene sequence: CDR1 SQVTM, CDR2 ANQGSEA. CDR3 sequence: CSVVYPNTGELFF. The CDR3 DNA sequence: TGCAGCGTTGTGTACCCTAACACCGGGGAGCTGTTTTTT.

This clone has a single count. This chain links TRBV11-2 with TRBJ2-3, with TRBD1 identical over 8 bases. The CDR3 covers 19 residues. V dropped 2 bases and J dropped 0; count of bases not matched to a gene: 13. In germline, CDR1 is SGHAT, CDR2 FQNNGV. CDR3 region: CASSLINGQDRDSTDTQYF. The CDR3 DNA reads TGTGCCAGCAGCTTAATTAATGGTCAGGACAGGGATAGCACAGATACGCAGTATTTT.

This clone has only one observation. This chain uses TRBV6-1 with TRBJ2-1; 8 bases align to TRBD1. After removal of 6 bases from V and 9 bases from J, the junction contained 4 bases not matched to a gene. Germline V gives CDR1 MNHNS, CDR2 SASEGT. The CDR3 totals 12 residues. The DNA for the CDR3 is TGTGCCAGCAGCCACACAGGGGGTGAGCAGTTCTTC. Encoded protein: CASSHTGGEQFF.

CDR3 DNA: TGTGCCAGTAGCCTCGGCAGGGGTGGTGAAAAACTGTTTTTT. It yields the protein CASSLGRGGEKLFF. V gene TRBV19 combines with J gene TRBJ1-4; possibly TRBD1 for D (6 bases). The germline CDR1 and CDR2 sequences are LNHDA and SQIVND (reference sequence). This CDR3 region has 14 residues. Trimming removed 6 bases from V and 7 bases from J, with 15 bases in between.

This rearrangement joins TRBV14 to TRBJ2-7; D is perhaps TRBD1 (6 bases). Germline CDR1 reads SGHDN; CDR2 reads FVKESK. The length of the CDR3 is 15 residues. Trimming pared 0 bases from V and 4 bases from J, leaving 13 bases between. The CDR3 sequence is CASSQDRARGYEQYF. DNA for the CDR3: TGTGCCAGCAGCCAAGATAGGGCCAGGGGATACGAGCAGTACTTC.

The sample holds one count of this clone. V is TRBV5-1 and J is TRBJ2-1; D unclear. CDR1 SGHRS and CDR2 YFSETQ come from the germline V gene. The V and J ends lost 4 bases and 9 bases respectively, with 8 bases between them. This CDR3 has 11 amino acids. The CDR3 sequence: CASSLGSEQFF. CDR3 nucleotides: TGCGCCAGCAGCCTAGGCTCTGAGCAGTTCTTC. The full variable domain, completed using reference TRBV5-1 and TRBJ2-1, is KAGVTQTPRYLIKTRGQQVTLSCSPISGHRSVSWYQQTPGQGLQFLFEYFSETQRNKGNFPGRFSGRQFSNSRSEMNVSTLELGDSALYLCASSLGSEQFFGPGTRLTVL.

This chain joins TRBV21-1 and TRBJ1-2; TRBD1, as called in the table, went unchecked against the DNA. TRBV21-1 is noted as a pseudogene. The CDR3 runs to 16 residues. CDR3 in DNA: TGTGCCAGCAGCACCAGGACAGATTTTACTAACTATGGCTACACCTTC. It is translated as CASSTRTDFTNYGYTF.

The chain links TRBV7-6 to TRBJ2-3; 7 nucleotides align to TRBD2. V shed 1 base and J 0 bases; nucleotides not matched to a gene: 10. Germline-derived CDR1 and CDR2 are SGHVS and FNYEAQ. This CDR3 has 18 amino acids. CDR3 bases: TGTGCCAGCAGCTTAGTGGGGAACCTAGCGGCGAGCACAGATACGCAGTATTTT. This sequence encodes CASSLVGNLAASTDTQYF. Full variable domain (outside the CDR3, taken from reference TRBV7-6 and TRBJ2-3): GAGVSQSPRYKVTKRGQDVALRCDPISGHVSLYWYRQALGQGPEFLTYFNYEAQQDKSGLPNDRFSAERPEGSISTLTIQRTEQRDSAMYRCASSLVGNLAASTDTQYFGPGTRLTVL.

This chain joins TRBV9 and TRBJ1-5, with D unclear. The CDR3 sequence is 13 residues long. Germline V gene data show CDR1 as SGDLS and CDR2 as YYNGEE. Trimming left V 4 bases short and J 4 bases short, with 9 bases between. The CDR3 sequence: CASSQVTNQPQHF. DNA of the CDR3: TGTGCCAGCAGCCAAGTAACGAATCAGCCCCAGCATTTT.

This chain joins TRBV6-5 and TRBJ2-1; 8 positions match TRBD1. This CDR3 is 13 amino acids long. The trim removed 4 bases at V and 9 bases at J, leaving 5 bases unmatched. Germline V gene lookup returns CDR1 MNHEY and CDR2 SVGAGI. CDR3 DNA sequence: TGTGCCAGCAGTTCGGGGACAGGCGGTGAGCAGTTCTTC. This encodes CASSSGTGGEQFF.